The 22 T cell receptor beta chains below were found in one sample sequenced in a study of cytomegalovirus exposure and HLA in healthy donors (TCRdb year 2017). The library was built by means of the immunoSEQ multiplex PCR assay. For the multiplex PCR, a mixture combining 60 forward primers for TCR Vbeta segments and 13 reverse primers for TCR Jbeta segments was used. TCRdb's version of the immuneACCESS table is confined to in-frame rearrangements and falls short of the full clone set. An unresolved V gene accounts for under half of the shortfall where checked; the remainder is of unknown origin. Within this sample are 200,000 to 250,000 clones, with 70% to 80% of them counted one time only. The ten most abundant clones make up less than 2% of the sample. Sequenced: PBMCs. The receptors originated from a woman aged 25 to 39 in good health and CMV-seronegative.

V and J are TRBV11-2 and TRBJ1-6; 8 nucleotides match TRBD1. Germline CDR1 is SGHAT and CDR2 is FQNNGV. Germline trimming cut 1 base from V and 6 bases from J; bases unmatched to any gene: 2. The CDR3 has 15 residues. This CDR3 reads CASSLGGQGNSPLHF. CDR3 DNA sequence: TGTGCCAGCAGCTTAGGAGGACAGGGTAATTCACCCCTCCACTTT.

CDR3 bases: TGTGCCAGCAGTGAAGCAGCGGGGGCGAGTACGGACAATGAGCAGTTCTTC. Its protein product is CASSEAAGASTDNEQFF. The rearrangement uses TRBV6-1 and TRBJ2-1, with TRBD2 identical over 8 bases. Germline values: CDR1 MNHNS, CDR2 SASEGT. Germline trimming cut 0 bases from V and 5 bases from J; bases unmatched to any gene: 9. The CDR3 consists of 17 residues.

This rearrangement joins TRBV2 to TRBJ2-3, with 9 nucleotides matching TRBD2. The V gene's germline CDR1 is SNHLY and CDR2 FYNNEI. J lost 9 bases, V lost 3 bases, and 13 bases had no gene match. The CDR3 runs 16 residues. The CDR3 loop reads CASSEGERAGGVTQYF. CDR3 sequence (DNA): TGTGCCAGCAGTGAGGGTGAGCGAGCGGGAGGAGTCACGCAGTATTTT.

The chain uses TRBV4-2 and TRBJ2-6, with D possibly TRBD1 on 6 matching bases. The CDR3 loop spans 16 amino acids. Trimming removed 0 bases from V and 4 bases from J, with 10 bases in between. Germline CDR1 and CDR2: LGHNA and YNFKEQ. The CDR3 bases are TGTGCCAGCAGCCAAGATCTGGGGGCCGGGGCCAACGTCCTGACTTTC. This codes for CASSQDLGAGANVLTF.

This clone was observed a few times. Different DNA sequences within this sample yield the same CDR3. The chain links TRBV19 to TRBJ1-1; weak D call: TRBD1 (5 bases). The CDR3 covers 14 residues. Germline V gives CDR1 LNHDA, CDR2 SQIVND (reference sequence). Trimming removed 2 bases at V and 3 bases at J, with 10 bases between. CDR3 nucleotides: TGTGCCAGTAGTATACCAGGGAAGGACACTGAAGCTTTCTTT. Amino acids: CASSIPGKDTEAFF. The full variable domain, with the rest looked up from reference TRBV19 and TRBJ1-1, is DGGITQSPKYLFRKEGQNVTLSCEQNLNHDAMYWYRQDPGQGLRLIYYSQIVNDFQKGDIAEGYSVSREKKESFPLTVTSAQKNPTAFYLCASSIPGKDTEAFFGQGTRLTVV.

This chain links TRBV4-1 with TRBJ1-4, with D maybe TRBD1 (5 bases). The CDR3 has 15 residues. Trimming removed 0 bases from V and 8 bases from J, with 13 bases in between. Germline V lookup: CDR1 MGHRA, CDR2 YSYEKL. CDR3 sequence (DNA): TGCGCCAGCAGCCAAGATCAGGGTCCGGACGAAAAACTGTTTTTT. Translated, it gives CASSQDQGPDEKLFF.

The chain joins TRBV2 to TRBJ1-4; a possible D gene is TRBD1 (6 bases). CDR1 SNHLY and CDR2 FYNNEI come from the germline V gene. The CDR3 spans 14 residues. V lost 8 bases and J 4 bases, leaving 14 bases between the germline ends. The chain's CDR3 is CASLVGGNNEKLFF. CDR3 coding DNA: TGTGCCAGCCTGGTAGGGGGAAATAATGAAAAACTGTTTTTT. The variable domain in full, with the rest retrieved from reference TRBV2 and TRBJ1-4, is EPEVTQTPSHQVTQMGQEVILRCVPISNHLYFYWYRQILGQKVEFLVSFYNNEISEKSEIFDDQFSVERPDGSNFTLKIRSTKLEDSAMYFCASLVGGNNEKLFFGSGTQLSVL.

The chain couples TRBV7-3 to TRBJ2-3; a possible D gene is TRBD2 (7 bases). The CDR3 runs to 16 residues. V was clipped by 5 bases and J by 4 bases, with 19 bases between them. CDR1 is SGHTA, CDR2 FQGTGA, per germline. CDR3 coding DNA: TGTGCCAGCAGCCGAGGGGGGGGAGGGAGGTCAGATACGCAGTATTTT. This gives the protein CASSRGGGGRSDTQYF.

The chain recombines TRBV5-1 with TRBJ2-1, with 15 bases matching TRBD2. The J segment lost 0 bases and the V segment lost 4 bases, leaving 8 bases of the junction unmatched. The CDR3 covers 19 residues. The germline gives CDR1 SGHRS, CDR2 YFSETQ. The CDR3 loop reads CASSPGLAGGISSYNEQFF. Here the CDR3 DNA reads TGCGCCAGCAGCCCGGGACTAGCGGGAGGTATAAGCTCCTACAATGAGCAGTTCTTC. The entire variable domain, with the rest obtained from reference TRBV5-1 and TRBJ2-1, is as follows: KAGVTQTPRYLIKTRGQQVTLSCSPISGHRSVSWYQQTPGQGLQFLFEYFSETQRNKGNFPGRFSGRQFSNSRSEMNVSTLELGDSALYLCASSPGLAGGISSYNEQFFGPGTRLTVL.

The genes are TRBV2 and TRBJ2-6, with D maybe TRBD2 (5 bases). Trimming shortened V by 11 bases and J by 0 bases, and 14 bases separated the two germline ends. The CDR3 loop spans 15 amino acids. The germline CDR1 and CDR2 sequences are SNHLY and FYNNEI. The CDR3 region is CACELGSSGANVLTF. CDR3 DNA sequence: TGTGCCTGTGAGTTGGGGAGCTCTGGGGCCAACGTCCTGACTTTC. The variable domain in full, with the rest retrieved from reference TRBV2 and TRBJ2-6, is EPEVTQTPSHQVTQMGQEVILRCVPISNHLYFYWYRQILGQKVEFLVSFYNNEISEKSEIFDDQFSVERPDGSNFTLKIRSTKLEDSAMYFCACELGSSGANVLTFGAGSRLTVL.

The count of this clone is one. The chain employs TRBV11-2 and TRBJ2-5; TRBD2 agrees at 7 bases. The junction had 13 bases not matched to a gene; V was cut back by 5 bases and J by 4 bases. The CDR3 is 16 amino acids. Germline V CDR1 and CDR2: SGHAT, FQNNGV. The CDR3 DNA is TGTGCCAGCAGCCCCATAGATGGAGTAGCGGGAGAGACCCAGTACTTC. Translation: CASSPIDGVAGETQYF.

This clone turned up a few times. CDR3 in DNA: TGTGCCAGCAGTTCCCTGTTAGTCGGCGGGGAGCTGTTTTTT. Translated, it gives CASSSLLVGGELFF. This chain connects TRBV27 to TRBJ2-2, with no clear D. The CDR3 length is 14 residues. With 4 bases removed from V and 7 bases from J, the gap between germline ends came to 13 bases. CDR1 MNHEY and CDR2 SMNVEV come from the germline V gene (reference sequence).

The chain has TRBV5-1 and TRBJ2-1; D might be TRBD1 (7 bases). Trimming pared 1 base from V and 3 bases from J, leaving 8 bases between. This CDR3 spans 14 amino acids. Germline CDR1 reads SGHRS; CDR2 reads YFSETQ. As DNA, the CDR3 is TGCGCCAGCAGCTTGCAGGGGGGCTACAATGAGCAGTTCTTC. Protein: CASSLQGGYNEQFF. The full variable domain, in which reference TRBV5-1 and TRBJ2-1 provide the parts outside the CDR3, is KAGVTQTPRYLIKTRGQQVTLSCSPISGHRSVSWYQQTPGQGLQFLFEYFSETQRNKGNFPGRFSGRQFSNSRSEMNVSTLELGDSALYLCASSLQGGYNEQFFGPGTRLTVL.

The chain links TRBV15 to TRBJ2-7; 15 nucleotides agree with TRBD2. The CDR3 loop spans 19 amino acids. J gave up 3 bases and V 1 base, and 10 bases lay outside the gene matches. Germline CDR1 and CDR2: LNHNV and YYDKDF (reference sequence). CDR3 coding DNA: TGTGCCACCAGCAGAGTGGGGACTAGCGGGGGGCCCTTAGGCTACGAGCAGTACTTC. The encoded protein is CATSRVGTSGGPLGYEQYF.

The CDR3 DNA is TGTGCCAGCAGTGAAGGGGGAGTTTTGGGATATTTT. It specifies CASSEGGVLGYF. V and J are TRBV6-1 and TRBJ1-3; D remains unclear. CDR1 and CDR2 (germline): MNHNS, SASEGT. Trimming shortened V by 1 base and J by 15 bases, and 13 bases separated the two germline ends. The CDR3 contains 12 residues.

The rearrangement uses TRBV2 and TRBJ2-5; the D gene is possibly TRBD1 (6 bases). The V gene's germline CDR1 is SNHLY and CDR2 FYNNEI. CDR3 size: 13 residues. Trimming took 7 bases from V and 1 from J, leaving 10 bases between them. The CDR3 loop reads CASTHRAQETQYF. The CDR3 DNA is TGTGCCAGCACCCACAGGGCCCAAGAGACCCAGTACTTC.

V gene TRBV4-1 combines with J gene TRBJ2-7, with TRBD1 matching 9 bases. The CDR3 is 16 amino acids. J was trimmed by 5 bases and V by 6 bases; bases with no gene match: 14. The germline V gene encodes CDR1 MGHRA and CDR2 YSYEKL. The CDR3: CASSLQPGQGRHEQYF. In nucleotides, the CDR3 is TGCGCCAGCAGTCTGCAACCGGGACAGGGTCGCCACGAGCAGTACTTC.

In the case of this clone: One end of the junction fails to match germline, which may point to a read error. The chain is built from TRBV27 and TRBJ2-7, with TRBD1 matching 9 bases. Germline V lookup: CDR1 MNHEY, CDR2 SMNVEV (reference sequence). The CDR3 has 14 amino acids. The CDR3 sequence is CASSLSFGGQGFHF. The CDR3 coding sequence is TGTGCCAGCAGTCTCAGTTTCGGGGGACAGGGTTTTCACTTC.

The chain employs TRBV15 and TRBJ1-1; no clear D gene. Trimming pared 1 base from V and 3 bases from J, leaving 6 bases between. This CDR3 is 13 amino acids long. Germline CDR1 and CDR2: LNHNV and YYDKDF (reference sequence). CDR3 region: CATSRVQDTEAFF. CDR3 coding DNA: TGTGCCACCAGCAGAGTCCAGGACACTGAAGCTTTCTTT.

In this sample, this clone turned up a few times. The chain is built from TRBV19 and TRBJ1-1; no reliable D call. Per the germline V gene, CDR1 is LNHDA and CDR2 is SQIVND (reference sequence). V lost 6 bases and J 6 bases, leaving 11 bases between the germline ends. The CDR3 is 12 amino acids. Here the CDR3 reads CASSATISEAFF. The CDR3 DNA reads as TGTGCCAGTAGCGCGACAATCTCTGAAGCTTTCTTT.

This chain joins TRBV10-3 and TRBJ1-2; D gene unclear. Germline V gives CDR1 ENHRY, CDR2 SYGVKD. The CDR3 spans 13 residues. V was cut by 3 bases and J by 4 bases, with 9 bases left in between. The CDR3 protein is CAISENIGYGYTF. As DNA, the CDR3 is TGTGCCATCAGTGAAAATATCGGCTATGGCTACACCTTC.

The CDR3 here is CASSWGLLPGAFF. DNA of the CDR3: TGTGCCAGCAGCTGGGGTTTATTGCCAGGGGCTTTCTTT. This chain connects TRBV5-8 to TRBJ1-1; D perhaps matches TRBD1 (5 bases). The CDR3 runs to 13 residues. V was trimmed by 3 bases and J by 11 bases, leaving 17 bases between them. The germline V gene has CDR1 SGHTS and CDR2 YDEGEE.